This TCR beta chain appears in the sequencing data of a study of response to subunit inactivated influenza vaccine. This CDR3 has 12 residues. The J segment lost 2 bases and the V segment lost 8 bases, leaving 1 base of the junction unmatched. Only a few counts were recorded for this clonotype. TCRdb redid the calling of the RT-PCR reads with MiXCR, one entry per CDR3 protein. The sample contains hundreds of thousands of distinct CDR3 sequences, roughly 14% of which appear only once. Specimen: PBMCs from blood, collected 14 to 15 days before vaccination. This clonotype was sampled from a man in his forties or fifties who received an inactivated influenza vaccine. This chain links TRBV12-3 or TRBV12-4 with TRBJ2-7, with 9 bases lining up with TRBD1. The CDR3 DNA sequence: TGTGCCAGCGGGACAGGGCCCTACGAGCAGTACTTC. Translating it yields CASGTGPYEQYF.